Included here is one T cell receptor beta chain sequence, with context. These data originate in a study of T cells in Graves' hyperthyroidism and ophthalmopathy. The CDR3 runs 17 residues. CDR1 PRHDT and CDR2 FYEKMQ come from the germline V gene (reference sequence). Germline trimming cut 5 bases from V and 0 bases from J; bases unmatched to any gene: 6. The source material, RNA transcripts, was used to amplify TCR beta CDR3 regions. First-round RT-PCR of the TCR CDR3 relied on the HTBI primer set. TCRdb re-analysed the multiplex PCR reads in MiXCR, keeping a single row per CDR3 protein. The sample has fewer than 600,000 distinct CDR3 sequences; around 15% are singletons.

The V gene is TRBV13, the J gene TRBJ2-1; TRBD2 agrees at 11 bases. The TCR originated in a woman aged 18 to 35 with Graves' hyperthyroidism. The sequenced sample was blood. Written as DNA, the CDR3 is TGTGCCAGCAGCCCCTCCGGGACTAGCGGCTCCTACAATGAGCAGTTCTTC. Translating gives CASSPSGTSGSYNEQFF.